This entry concerns a single T cell receptor beta chain. What it binds is unknown. The data derive from a study of vaccination and CD4 T cells after COVID-19. The length of the CDR3 is 13 residues. The germline gives CDR1 DFQATT, CDR2 SNEGSKA (reference sequence). Trimming took off 3 bases at V and 8 bases at J, with 14 bases between the two ends. An Oncomine TCR Beta short-read assay was used to sequence the DNA from cultured CD4+ T cells. Someone extracted genomic DNA from cultured CD4+ T cells. From the PCR reads, TCRdb called clonotypes with MiXCR, one entry per CDR3 protein. The sample contains fewer than 20,000 distinct CDR3 sequences, 58% of which appear only once. This sample's treatment: roughly ten-day PBMC culture with coronavirus spike peptide pools or control peptides (ViraFEST assay).

The receptor comes from a human donor who had recovered from COVID-19. The V call is TRBV20-1, the J call TRBJ2-4; D is tentatively TRBD1 or TRBD2 (5 bases each). The sample was CD4+ T cells from blood, cultured in vitro, taken before SARS-CoV-2 vaccination. CDR3 DNA: TGCAGTGCTAGGCTGCCGGGACGAGACATTCAGTACTTC. Its protein is CSARLPGRDIQYF.